This TCR beta chain was recovered during a study of T cells after yellow fever vaccination. This clonotype was seen ten or more times. TCRdb analysed the 5' RACE reads with MiXCR anew, one entry per CDR3 protein. The sample records 300,000 to 400,000 distinct CDR3 sequences, around 12% being singletons. This CDR3 is built from 15 residues. The V gene lost 4 bases and the J gene lost 3 bases, with 16 bases spanning the gap. Germline assignment: CDR1 SGHRS and CDR2 YFSETQ. This sample comprised CD4+ T cells sorted from PBMCs, obtained 15 days after the yellow fever booster vaccination. The clonotype originates from a man aged 18 to 29 who received the YFV17D yellow fever vaccine. J is TRBJ1-1 and V is TRBV5-1; D might be TRBD1 (5 bases). In DNA form, the CDR3 reads TGCGCCAGCAGCCGCACCCCCGGGACTGACACTGAAGCTTTCTTT. This codes for CASSRTPGTDTEAFF.